Following are 9 T cell receptor beta chains from one sample sequenced in a study of cytomegalovirus exposure and HLA in healthy donors. 60 Vbeta and 13 Jbeta primers were used in PCR. The repertoire was sequenced with immunoSEQ multiplex PCR; TCRdb's copy has only in-frame clones and lacks some. The sample contains 85,000 to 100,000 clones, roughly 83% of which appear only once. Sequencing was carried out using PBMCs. The source of these receptors is a male donor in good health and CMV-seropositive.

This clone was found once. The rearrangement links TRBV12-5 to TRBJ1-1, with 10 positions matching TRBD1. After removal of 6 bases from V and 9 bases from J, the junction contained 7 bases not matched to a gene. This CDR3 has 13 amino acids. The V gene's germline CDR1 is LGHNT and CDR2 FRNRAP. The CDR3 region is CASGSDRGHKAFF. The CDR3 bases are TGTGCTAGTGGATCCGACAGGGGGCATAAAGCTTTCTTT.

On this clone: At the DNA level, this CDR3 is encoded by other sequences in the same sample as well. This rearrangement joins TRBV18 to TRBJ1-1; 7 nucleotides align to TRBD1. This CDR3 has 14 residues. The J segment lost 1 base and the V segment lost 4 bases, leaving 3 bases of the junction unmatched. CDR1 KGHSH and CDR2 LQKENI come from the germline V gene. As DNA, the CDR3 is TGTGCCAGCTCACAGGGGGCACGGAACACTGAAGCTTTCTTT. This sequence encodes CASSQGARNTEAFF.

This clone appeared a single time. The chain combines TRBV14 with TRBJ1-6; a weak D match, TRBD1 (5 bases). Trimming left V 4 bases short and J 4 bases short, with 11 bases between. This CDR3 is built from 15 residues. Per germline, CDR1 SGHDN and CDR2 FVKESK. CDR3 sequence (DNA): TGTGCCAGCAGCCTCCAGGGTACTTATAATTCACCCCTCCACTTT. It codes for CASSLQGTYNSPLHF.

This clone was observed a few times. The chain combines TRBV6-4 with TRBJ2-2, with D possibly matching TRBD2 (6 bases). V gave up 5 bases and J gave up 8 bases, with 21 bases separating them. The CDR3 length is 16 residues. From germline, CDR1 is MRHNA and CDR2 SNTAGT. The CDR3 sequence: CASSFSPGLAMGELFF. The CDR3 DNA reads as TGTGCCAGCAGTTTCTCACCGGGACTGGCTATGGGGGAGCTGTTTTTT.

The rearrangement uses TRBV9 and TRBJ2-3; D might be TRBD2 (6 bases). CDR1 is SGDLS and CDR2 is YYNGEE in the germline V gene. The CDR3 contains 17 residues. Trimming removed 1 base at V and 1 base at J, with 16 bases between. CDR3 protein: CASSVYPTGVGTDTQYF. CDR3 sequence (DNA): TGTGCCAGCAGCGTATACCCGACGGGGGTTGGCACAGATACGCAGTATTTT.

The V and J genes are TRBV27 and TRBJ1-4; tentative D call: TRBD1 (5 bases). The V gene's germline CDR1 is MNHEY and CDR2 SMNVEV (reference sequence). Trimming removed 3 bases from V and 7 bases from J, with 12 bases in between. This CDR3 comprises 14 residues. In DNA, the CDR3 is TGTGCCAGCAGTTTTTCGGGGCGGGGTGAAAAACTGTTTTTT. Translation gives CASSFSGRGEKLFF.

The chain couples TRBV5-6 to TRBJ2-5; perhaps TRBD1 as D (6 bases). Trimming removed 4 bases from V and 5 bases from J, with 15 bases in between. The CDR3 is 14 residues long. The germline CDR1 and CDR2 sequences are SGHDT and YYEEEE. The CDR3 nucleotides read TGTGCCAGCAGCAGCATGGACAGACCGGAGACCCAGTACTTC. Its protein product is CASSSMDRPETQYF.

The chain is built from TRBV7-9 and TRBJ2-1; 7 bases map to TRBD2. The CDR3 has 13 amino acids. Germline V gene sequence: CDR1 SEHNR, CDR2 FQNEAQ (reference sequence). CDR3 protein: CAAGSLSYNEQFF. CDR3 nucleotides: TGTGCAGCGGGGAGTCTCTCCTACAATGAGCAGTTCTTC.

The chain carries TRBV7-9 and TRBJ1-2; 7 positions match TRBD1. The CDR3 totals 11 residues. Losses at the gene ends were 9 bases for V and 6 bases for J; bases not matched to a gene: 4. Germline-derived CDR1 and CDR2 are SEHNR and FQNEAQ (reference sequence). In nucleotides, the CDR3 is TGTGCCAGTAGCACAGGGGATGGCTACACCTTC. Translation gives CASSTGDGYTF.